Listed here are 11 T cell receptor beta chains from one sample, sequenced in a study of blood T cells in healthy people across ages (dated by TCRdb to about 2015). Library preparation used 5' RACE. A second PCR of roughly 6 to 11 cycles was run with a J-beta primer mix and a sample-barcoded 5' primer. Using fastp trimming at Q25 and MiXCR clonotype assembly, TCRdb reanalyzed the public sequencing data and kept in-frame beta chains. Duplicate CDR3 protein sequences are folded into a single record with the most common DNA and genes. Within this sample are 1.5 million to 2 million distinct CDR3 sequences, with approximately 40% of them counted one time only. Jointly, the top ten make up 23% of the sample. Sequencing used blood. The receptors were gathered from a human donor in good health.

The chain is built from TRBV20-1 and TRBJ2-5; 10 bases are shared with TRBD2. Germline-derived CDR1 and CDR2 are DFQATT and SNEGSKA (reference sequence). The CDR3 covers 15 residues. J gave up 5 bases and V 3 bases, and 9 bases lay outside the gene matches. CDR3 DNA sequence: TGCAGTGCTAGCCCGGTTAGCGGGGGGCGGGAGACCCAGTACTTC. Translation gives CSASPVSGGRETQYF.

The chain has TRBV4-1 and TRBJ1-2; D possibly corresponds to TRBD1 (5 bases). The germline CDR1 and CDR2 sequences are MGHRA and YSYEKL. Trimming left V 5 bases short and J 7 bases short, with 14 bases between. The CDR3 is 13 residues long. The CDR3 DNA follows: TGCGCCAGCAGCAACACGGGAAGGGGTGGCTACACCTTC. Translation: CASSNTGRGGYTF.

J is TRBJ2-2 and V is TRBV11-2; the match to TRBD2 covers 9 bases. CDR1 and CDR2 (germline): SGHAT, FQNNGV. V lost 2 bases, J lost 3 bases, and 1 base stayed unmatched. CDR3 length equals 15 residues. The CDR3: CASSLQRGDTGELFF. CDR3 coding DNA: TGTGCCAGCAGCTTACAGCGGGGGGACACCGGGGAGCTGTTTTTT.

Ten or more counts support this clonotype. The chain combines TRBV6-5 with TRBJ2-7, with TRBD1 matching 9 bases. Germline V CDR1 and CDR2: MNHEY, SVGAGI. V was pared by 2 bases and J by 2 bases, with 4 bases of the junction left unmatched. The CDR3 extends over 15 amino acids. This CDR3 reads CASSYRGQGTYEQYF. As DNA, the CDR3 is TGTGCCAGCAGTTACCGGGGACAGGGCACCTACGAGCAGTACTTC.

The rearrangement joins TRBV6-6 to TRBJ1-4; TRBD1 might be the D (5 bases). Looked up from germline, CDR1 is MNHNY and CDR2 is SVGAGI (reference sequence). Trimming removed 2 bases at V and 8 bases at J, with 12 bases between. This CDR3 comprises 14 residues. This CDR3 is CASSYDPEGEKLFF. CDR3 bases: TGTGCCAGCAGTTACGATCCAGAGGGGGAAAAACTGTTTTTT.

This clonotype has a handful of counts. The chain recombines TRBV5-1 with TRBJ2-7; 9 bases map to TRBD2. With 2 bases clipped from V and 0 bases from J, the junction kept 6 bases outside the gene matches. Per the germline V gene, CDR1 is SGHRS and CDR2 is YFSETQ. There are 16 residues in the CDR3. In DNA, the CDR3 is TGCGCCAGCAGCTTCGATAGCGGGGGTAGCTCCTACGAGCAGTACTTC. Protein sequence: CASSFDSGGSSYEQYF.

This clonotype was observed once. The rearrangement links TRBV20-1 to TRBJ2-1; TRBD1 matches 10 bases. Germline trimming cut 5 bases from V and 0 bases from J; bases unmatched to any gene: 19. The CDR3 totals 20 residues. Germline loops: CDR1 DFQATT, CDR2 SNEGSKA (reference sequence). Here the CDR3 reads CSAHYSLGTGVTLSYNEQFF. The CDR3 DNA is TGCAGTGCTCACTACTCACTCGGGACAGGGGTAACCCTCTCCTACAATGAGCAGTTCTTC.

As to this clonotype: A much larger clonotype is one base distant, so this may be a read error. This sequence joins TRBV12-3 or TRBV12-4 and TRBJ2-3; D is undetermined. CDR3 length: 16 residues. V was clipped by 7 bases and J by 4 bases, with 21 bases between them. CDR3 sequence reads: CASTLVWVLSADTQYF. The CDR3 bases are TGTGCCAGCACCCTTGTATGGGTTTTGAGCGCAGATACGCAGTATTTT.

The chain joins TRBV28 to TRBJ1-5, with D uncertain. CDR3 size: 13 residues. Between the trimmed V and J ends, which lost 10 bases and 0 bases, there was a span of 10 bases. Germline values: CDR1 MDHEN, CDR2 SYDVKM. CDR3 sequence reads: CAITRDSNQPQHF. The CDR3 DNA reads as TGTGCCATAACTAGGGATAGCAATCAGCCCCAGCATTTT.

This rearrangement joins TRBV10-3 to TRBJ2-7; perhaps TRBD1 as D (6 bases). In germline, CDR1 is ENHRY, CDR2 SYGVKD. The CDR3 runs to 17 residues. V dropped 3 bases and J dropped 6 bases, with 24 bases sitting between them. The CDR3 loop reads CAISDSNLQGKMGEQYF. CDR3 nucleotides: TGTGCCATCAGTGATTCCAATCTCCAGGGGAAGATGGGCGAGCAGTACTTC.

The V and J genes are TRBV4-2 and TRBJ1-6; D gene ambiguous. The V gene's germline CDR1 is LGHNA and CDR2 YNFKEQ. V lost 0 bases and J 9 bases, leaving 9 bases between the germline ends. The CDR3 runs to 14 residues. The CDR3 sequence: CASSQEDPSSPLHF. The CDR3, as DNA: TGTGCCAGCAGCCAAGAAGATCCCAGTTCACCCCTCCACTTT.